The entry below gives a single T cell receptor beta chain sequence along with its context. This sample stems from a study of blood T cell repertoires in COVID-19. Whole-study context: Both acute and convalescent COVID-19 samples were obtained from the United States, Italy and Spain. From T cells, B-cell-depleted T cells, or PBMCs came the material, which was cDNA or gDNA.

In the authors' methods: Estimated nucleated cell counts came from reference gene primer amplification. Repertoires were generated with immunoSEQ multiplex PCR, while TCRdb's copy carries only in-frame clones and drops some. V and J calls and clone size follow that table, whereas D and trimming were derived from the DNA. Altogether approximately 110,000 clones are present, around 88% being singletons, with the ten largest covering 0.88%. V was pared by 4 bases and J by 2 bases, with 4 bases of the junction left unmatched. The germline CDR1 and CDR2 sequences are SGHRS and YFSETQ. The CDR3 extends over 15 amino acids.

The specimen sequenced was peripheral blood. The sequence was obtained from a woman aged 45 to 65 with active or convalescent COVID-19. The chain recombines TRBV5-1 with TRBJ2-1, with 9 bases that match TRBD1. CDR3 nucleotide sequence: TGCGCCAGCAGCATCCGACAGGGGGCCTACAATGAGCAGTTCTTC. Its translation is CASSIRQGAYNEQFF.